These 18 T cell receptor beta chains came from one sample sequenced in a study of T cell responses to AZD1222 COVID-19 vaccine. Measured with immunoSEQ multiplex PCR; TCRdb has only the in-frame clones, and not every one. The sample lists about 150,000 clones; about nine tenths were seen once. Specimen: peripheral blood, collected on day 0 of AZD1222 vaccination. The receptors originated from an adult in good health.

This clone was detected only a few times. This chain links TRBV6-2 or TRBV6-3 with TRBJ2-3, with 7 bases lining up with TRBD2. From germline, CDR1 is MNHEY and CDR2 SVGEGT. V gave up 0 bases and J gave up 2 bases; unmatched junction bases: 2. The CDR3 spans 15 residues. The CDR3 spells CASSYSGGPTDTQYF. The CDR3 bases are TGTGCCAGCAGTTACTCGGGAGGGCCCACAGATACGCAGTATTTT.

V is TRBV10-3 and J is TRBJ1-1; no clear D. The CDR3 covers 12 residues. V was cut by 11 bases and J by 4 bases, with 14 bases left in between. Germline V gene lookup returns CDR1 ENHRY and CDR2 SYGVKD. CDR3 protein: CASKAESTEAFF. The CDR3 nucleotides are TGTGCCTCAAAGGCGGAGAGCACTGAAGCTTTCTTT.

This clone appeared once. The rearrangement joins TRBV2 to TRBJ2-7; D unresolved. The V and J ends lost 7 bases and 3 bases respectively, with 16 bases between them. Germline V gives CDR1 SNHLY, CDR2 FYNNEI. This CDR3 has 14 amino acids. The CDR3 here is CASINRATFYEQYF. The CDR3 DNA reads TGTGCCAGCATTAACCGGGCTACCTTCTACGAGCAGTACTTC.

The J gene is TRBJ1-3, the V gene TRBV25-1; D gene unclear. This CDR3 has 12 residues. Germline CDR1 MGHDK, CDR2 SYGVNS. Between the trimmed V and J ends, which lost 3 bases and 7 bases, there was a span of 7 bases. For the CDR3, the DNA is TGTGCCAGCAGTGACCAGGAGAACACCATATATTTT. It yields the protein CASSDQENTIYF.

CDR3 in amino acids: CASKRQPTAYEQYF. The CDR3 DNA reads as TGTGCCAGCAAACGACAGCCAACAGCCTACGAGCAGTACTTC. This sequence joins TRBV27 and TRBJ2-7, with D possibly being TRBD1 (5 bases). This CDR3 contains 14 residues. The ends were cut back, 7 bases at V and 2 bases at J, with 15 bases in the middle. Germline V gene sequence: CDR1 MNHEY, CDR2 SMNVEV (reference sequence).

The J gene is TRBJ2-1, the V gene TRBV7-2; TRBD2 matches at 12 bases. Germline-derived CDR1 and CDR2 are SGHTA and FQGNSA. The CDR3 contains 18 residues. V was pared by 1 base and J by 8 bases, with 12 bases of the junction left unmatched. The CDR3 nucleotides are TGTGCCAGCAGCTTAGACTCGCCTGGACTAGCGGGATGGTATGAGCAGTTCTTC. This gives the protein CASSLDSPGLAGWYEQFF.

The rearrangement links TRBV7-9 to TRBJ1-2; D is uncertain. The germline gives CDR1 SEHNR, CDR2 FQNEAQ (reference sequence). This CDR3 region has 13 residues. V lost 5 bases, J lost 2 bases, and 9 bases lay in between. The CDR3 DNA follows: TGTGCCAGCAGCATGGACGGAAACTATGGCTACACCTTC. Translated, it gives CASSMDGNYGYTF.

The rearrangement joins TRBV28 to TRBJ2-5; possibly TRBD1 or TRBD2 for D (5 bases each). The CDR3 covers 17 residues. CDR1 and CDR2 from the germline V gene are MDHEN and SYDVKM. Trimming removed 5 bases from V and 3 bases from J, with 22 bases in between. The CDR3: CASSPSPGARQEETQYF. DNA for the CDR3: TGTGCCAGCAGTCCAAGCCCCGGGGCAAGGCAGGAAGAGACCCAGTACTTC.

To note about this clone: Other DNA sequences within the sample encode an identical CDR3. The chain uses TRBV18 and TRBJ1-1; D not certain. Germline CDR1 is KGHSH and CDR2 is LQKENI. V lost 2 bases, J lost 4 bases, and 8 bases lay in between. The CDR3 has 13 amino acids. The CDR3 reads CASSPGRGTEAFF. Here the CDR3 DNA reads TGTGCCAGCTCACCAGGTAGAGGCACTGAAGCTTTCTTT.

V gene TRBV25-1 combines with J gene TRBJ1-6, with D possibly being TRBD1 (5 bases). V lost 3 bases and J 6 bases, leaving 6 bases between the germline ends. Germline lookup yields CDR1 MGHDK and CDR2 SYGVNS. The CDR3 spans 13 residues. In nucleotides, the CDR3 is TGTGCCAGCAGTGACAGGGTTAATTCACCCCTCCACTTT. Translation: CASSDRVNSPLHF.

J is TRBJ1-1 and V is TRBV7-2, with D hard to call. The CDR3 runs 12 residues. V lost 3 bases and J lost 8, with 10 bases in between. The germline V gene has CDR1 SGHTA and CDR2 FQGNSA. The CDR3 DNA follows: TGTGCCAGCAGCTTTACAGCCGAAGAAGCTTTCTTT. Translated: CASSFTAEEAFF.

The gene calls are TRBV9 and TRBJ1-2; D gene unclear. The length of the CDR3 is 14 residues. CDR1 SGDLS and CDR2 YYNGEE come from the germline V gene. The V end was cut by 0 bases, the J end by 4 bases, with 10 bases between. The CDR3 sequence is CASSVAGVSYGYTF. The CDR3 nucleotides read TGTGCCAGCAGCGTAGCTGGGGTTAGCTATGGCTACACCTTC.

The CDR3 loop reads CASSHDSSGELFF. CDR3 DNA: TGTGCCAGCAGCCACGATAGCTCTGGGGAGCTGTTTTTT. V usage is TRBV14 and J usage is TRBJ2-2; D call uncertain. V was trimmed by 3 bases and J by 8 bases, leaving 10 bases between them. The CDR3 is 13 residues long. Germline values: CDR1 SGHDN, CDR2 FVKESK. The full variable domain, rest sourced from reference TRBV14 and TRBJ2-2, is EAGVTQFPSHSVIEKGQTVTLRCDPISGHDNLYWYRRVMGKEIKFLLHFVKESKQDESGMPNNRFLAERTGGTYSTLKVQPAELEDSGVYFCASSHDSSGELFFGEGSRLTVL.

The rearrangement joins TRBV18 to TRBJ1-2; 8 nucleotides match TRBD1. The V and J ends lost 3 bases and 7 bases, in that order; junction bases with no gene match: 10. This CDR3 region has 15 residues. Germline CDR1 and CDR2: KGHSH and LQKENI. The CDR3: CASSPDGQGSVGYTF. The CDR3, as DNA: TGTGCCAGCTCACCGGATGGACAGGGTTCGGTTGGCTACACCTTC.

The chain couples TRBV7-9 to TRBJ2-2; TRBD1 matches 9 bases. The CDR3 is made up of 17 amino acids. Trimming took 4 bases from V and 7 from J; bases not matched to a gene: 13. The germline V gene encodes CDR1 SEHNR and CDR2 FQNEAQ (reference sequence). CDR3 nucleotides: TGTGCCAGCAGCTCCGATTACAGGGGGCGATTACGCGGGGAGCTGTTTTTT. This codes for CASSSDYRGRLRGELFF.

The DNA for the CDR3 is TGTGCCAGCAGCTTAGATATGACGGGAGTTCAATACGAGCAGTACTTC. Its translation: CASSLDMTGVQYEQYF. The V and J genes are TRBV7-2 and TRBJ2-7, with D possibly matching TRBD2 (6 bases). Between the trimmed V and J ends, which lost 1 base and 4 bases, there was a span of 17 bases. The germline V gene has CDR1 SGHTA and CDR2 FQGNSA. The CDR3 covers 16 residues.

The J gene is TRBJ1-4, the V gene TRBV2, with a possible D match to TRBD1 (6 bases). With 1 base removed from V and 4 bases from J, the gap between germline ends came to 13 bases. Looked up from germline, CDR1 is SNHLY and CDR2 is FYNNEI. The CDR3 has 16 amino acids. Here the CDR3 DNA reads TGTGCCAGCAGTGAAGACCGGACAGAAATTAATGAAAAACTGTTTTTT. The encoded protein is CASSEDRTEINEKLFF.

On this clone: Within the sample, other DNA sequences also encode this same CDR3. The chain employs TRBV19 and TRBJ1-6; TRBD1 agrees at 8 bases. The germline CDR1 and CDR2 sequences are LNHDA and SQIVND (reference sequence). The CDR3 covers 13 residues. The junction had 1 base not matched to a gene; V was cut back by 6 bases and J by 6 bases. This CDR3 is CASRDRGNSPLHF. The CDR3 DNA follows: TGTGCCAGTAGAGACAGGGGTAATTCACCCCTCCACTTT.